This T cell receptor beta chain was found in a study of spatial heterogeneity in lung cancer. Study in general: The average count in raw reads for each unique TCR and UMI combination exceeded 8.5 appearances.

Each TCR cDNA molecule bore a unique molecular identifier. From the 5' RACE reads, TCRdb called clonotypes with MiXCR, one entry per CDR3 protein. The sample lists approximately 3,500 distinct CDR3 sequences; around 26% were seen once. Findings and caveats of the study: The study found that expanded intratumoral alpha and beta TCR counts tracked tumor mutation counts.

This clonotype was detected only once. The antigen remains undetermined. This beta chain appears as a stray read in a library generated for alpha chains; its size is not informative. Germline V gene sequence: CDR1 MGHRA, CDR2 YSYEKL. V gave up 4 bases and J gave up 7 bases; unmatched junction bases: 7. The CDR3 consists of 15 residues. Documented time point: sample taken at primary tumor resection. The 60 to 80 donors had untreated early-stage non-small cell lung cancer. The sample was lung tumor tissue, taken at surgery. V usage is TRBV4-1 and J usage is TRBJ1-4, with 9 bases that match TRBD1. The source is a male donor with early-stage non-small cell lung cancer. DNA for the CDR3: TGCGCCAGCAGCCCTCCGGGACAGGGAAGTGAAAAACTGTTTTTT. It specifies CASSPPGQGSEKLFF.